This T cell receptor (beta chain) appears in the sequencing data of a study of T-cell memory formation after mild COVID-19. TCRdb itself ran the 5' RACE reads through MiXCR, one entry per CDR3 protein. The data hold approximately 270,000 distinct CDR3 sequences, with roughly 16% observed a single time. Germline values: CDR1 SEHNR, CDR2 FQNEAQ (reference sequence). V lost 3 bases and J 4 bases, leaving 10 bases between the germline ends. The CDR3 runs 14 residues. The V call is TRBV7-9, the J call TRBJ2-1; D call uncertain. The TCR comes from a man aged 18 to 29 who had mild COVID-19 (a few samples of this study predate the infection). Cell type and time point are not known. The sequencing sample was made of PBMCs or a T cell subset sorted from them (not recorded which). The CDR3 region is CASSLDDGYNEQFF. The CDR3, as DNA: TGTGCCAGCAGCTTGGACGACGGGTACAATGAGCAGTTCTTC.